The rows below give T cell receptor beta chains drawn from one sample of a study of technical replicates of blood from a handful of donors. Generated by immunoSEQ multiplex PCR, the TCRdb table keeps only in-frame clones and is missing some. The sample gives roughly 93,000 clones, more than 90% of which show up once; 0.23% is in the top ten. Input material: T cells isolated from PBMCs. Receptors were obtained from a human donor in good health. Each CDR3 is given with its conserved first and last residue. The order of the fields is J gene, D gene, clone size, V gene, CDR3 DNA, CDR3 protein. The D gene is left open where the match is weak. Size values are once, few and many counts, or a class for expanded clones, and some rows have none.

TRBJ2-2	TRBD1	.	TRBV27	TGTGCCAGCAGTCTCTCGACGAGGACAGGGATAATATGGCGCACCGGGGAGCTGTTTTTT	CASSLSTRTGIIWRTGELFF
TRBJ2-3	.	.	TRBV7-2	TGTGCCAGCAGCCTGGGGGCCTCCACAGATACGCAGTATTTT	CASSLGASTDTQYF
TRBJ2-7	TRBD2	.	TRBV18	TGTGCCAGCTCACCAGGGACTAGCGGGAGCTACGAGCAGTACTTC	CASSPGTSGSYEQYF
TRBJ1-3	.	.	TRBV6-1	TGTGCCAGCAGTGAGGGGCTGGGGTCTGGAAACACCATATATTTT	CASSEGLGSGNTIYF
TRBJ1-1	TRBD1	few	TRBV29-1	TGCAGCGTTGTATTGGTAAATCGACAGGGCCCCGCTGAAGCTTTCTTT	CSVVLVNRQGPAEAFF
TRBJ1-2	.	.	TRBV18	TGTGCCAGCTCATCAGGGGCGCGGGCCCCTTCCCTGGACTATGGCTACACCTTC	CASSSGARAPSLDYGYTF
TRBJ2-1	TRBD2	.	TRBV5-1	TGCGCCAGCAGCTTGGTTAGCGGGAGTCTCTACAATGAGCAGTTCTTC	CASSLVSGSLYNEQFF
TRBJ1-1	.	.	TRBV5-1	TGCGCCAGCAGCTTGGGCCCACAGGCGAACACTGAAGCTTTCTTT	CASSLGPQANTEAFF
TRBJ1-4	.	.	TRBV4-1	TGCGCCAGCAGCCATTCCTGGGGCGGCCGTAATGAAAAACTGTTTTTT	CASSHSWGGRNEKLFF
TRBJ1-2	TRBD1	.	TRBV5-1	TGCGCCAGCAGCCAAAGGACAGGACATAATGGAGGCTACACCTTC	CASSQRTGHNGGYTF
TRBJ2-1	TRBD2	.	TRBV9	TGTGCCAGCAGCGTAGCTAGCGGCGGCTACAATGAGCAGTTCTTC	CASSVASGGYNEQFF
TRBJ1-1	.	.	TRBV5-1	TGCGCCAGCAGCACCGATGGGCCGGGACTCGTCGGAATCATTGAAGCTTTCTTT	CASSTDGPGLVGIIEAFF
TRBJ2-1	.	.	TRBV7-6	TGTGCCAGCAGCTTAGTCCCTAGCTCCTACAATGAGCAGTTCTTC	CASSLVPSSYNEQFF
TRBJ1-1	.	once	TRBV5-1	TGCGCCAGCAGCTTGGCCAGGTTGGGGGGGACTGAAGCTTTCTTT	CASSLARLGGTEAFF
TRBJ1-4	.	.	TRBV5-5	TGTGCCAGCAGCTGGGCCGGGGATTCAAATGAAAAACTGTTTTTT	CASSWAGDSNEKLFF
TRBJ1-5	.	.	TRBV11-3	TGTGCCAGCAGGATCGAGACCCGAAAACAGGTCTTGAATCAGCCCCAGCATTTT	CASRIETRKQVLNQPQHF
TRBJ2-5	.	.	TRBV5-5	TGTGCCAGCAGCCGATACGCGGGGCAGGAGACCCAGTACTTC	CASSRYAGQETQYF
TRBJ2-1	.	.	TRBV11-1	TGTGCCAGCAGCCGTCTAGGGGGAAGCTCCTACAATGAGCAGTTCTTC	CASSRLGGSSYNEQFF
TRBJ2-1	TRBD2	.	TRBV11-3	TGTGCCAGCAGCTTAGAACCCCGGGGGGGAGCTCCGTATGAGCAGTTCTTC	CASSLEPRGGAPYEQFF
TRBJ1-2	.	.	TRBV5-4	TGTGCCAGCAGTAGTAACTATGGCTACACCTTC	CASSSNYGYTF
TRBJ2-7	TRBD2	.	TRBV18	TGTGCCAGCTCACCTCCGGGACTAGCGGGATACGAGCAGTACTTC	CASSPPGLAGYEQYF
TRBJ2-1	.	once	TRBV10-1	TGCGCCAGCAGTGAGACGGGAAACAATGAGCAGTTCTTC	CASSETGNNEQFF
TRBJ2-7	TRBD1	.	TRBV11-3	TGTGCCAGCAGCCTGGGGACAGGGGGCGAGTACGAGCAGTACTTC	CASSLGTGGEYEQYF
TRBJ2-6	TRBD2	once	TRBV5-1	TGCGCCAGCAGCTCTACACAACTAGCGGGAGTTTCTGGGGCCAACGTCCTGACTTTC	CASSSTQLAGVSGANVLTF
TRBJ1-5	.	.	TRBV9	TGTGCCAGCAGCGTGAGTGACAATCAGCCCCAGCATTTT	CASSVSDNQPQHF
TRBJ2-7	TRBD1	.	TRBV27	TGTGCCAGCAGTCCCCGGACAGGGGGGTCCTACGAGCAGTACTTC	CASSPRTGGSYEQYF
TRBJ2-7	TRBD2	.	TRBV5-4	TGTGCCAGCAGCTTGGAATCGCGGGGGGCCCCCGAGCAGTACTTC	CASSLESRGAPEQYF
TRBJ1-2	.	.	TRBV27	TGTGCCAGCAGAGAGCACGGTCCTAACTATGGCTACACCTTC	CASREHGPNYGYTF
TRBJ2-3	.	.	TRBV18	TGTGCCAGCTCACCCGACAGGACAGATACGCAGTATTTT	CASSPDRTDTQYF
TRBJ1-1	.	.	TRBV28	TGTGCCAGTGAGACCCGGGGGGCGGGGATGAACACTGAAGCTTTCTTT	CASETRGAGMNTEAFF
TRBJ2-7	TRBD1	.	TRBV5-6	TGTGCCAGCAGCTTGACGGGACAGGGGGCCTACGAGCAGTACTTC	CASSLTGQGAYEQYF
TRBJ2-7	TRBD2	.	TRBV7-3	TGTGCCAGCAGCTTATATGGCGGGGGTTCCTACGAGCAGTACTTC	CASSLYGGGSYEQYF
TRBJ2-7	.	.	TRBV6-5	TGTGCCAGCGGTTTACAGGGCAGCTCCTACGAGCAGTACTTC	CASGLQGSSYEQYF
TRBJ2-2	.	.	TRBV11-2	TGTGCCAGCAGTTCCCGCTCAGGGAAGGCCACCGGGGAGCTGTTTTTT	CASSSRSGKATGELFF
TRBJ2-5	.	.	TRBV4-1	TGCGCCAGCAGCCAAGTCGGGTTTACAGAGACCCAGTACTTC	CASSQVGFTETQYF
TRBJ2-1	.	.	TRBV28	TGTGCCAGCAGTTTCGAGGAAGGCTCCTACAATGAGCAGTTCTTC	CASSFEEGSYNEQFF
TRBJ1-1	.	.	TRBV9	TGTGCCAGCAGTCGGACAGTTTTGAACACTGAAGCTTTCTTT	CASSRTVLNTEAFF
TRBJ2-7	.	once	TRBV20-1	TGCAGTGCGGGACTGGCGCATCTCTACTTC	CSAGLAHLYF
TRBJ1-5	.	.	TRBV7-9	TGTGCCAGCAGCTCGGGGGGGGGCCGGGTTGGCAATCAGCCCCAGCATTTT	CASSSGGGRVGNQPQHF
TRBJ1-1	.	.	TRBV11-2	TGTGCCAGCAGCGAAATTGGACAGATCACTGAAGCTTTCTTT	CASSEIGQITEAFF
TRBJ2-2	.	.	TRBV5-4	TGTGCCAGCAGCTTGCACAGCTCCACCGGGGAGCTGTTTTTT	CASSLHSSTGELFF
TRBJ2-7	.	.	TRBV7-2	TGTGCCAGCAGCTTACTATTCTACGAGCAGTACTTC	CASSLLFYEQYF
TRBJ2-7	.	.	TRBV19	TGTGCCAGTAGTATGTCGGGCTACGAGCAGTACTTC	CASSMSGYEQYF
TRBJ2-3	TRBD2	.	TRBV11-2	TGTGCCAGCAGCTTAGAACCGGGGGGGCCCCCAGATACGCAGTATTTT	CASSLEPGGPPDTQYF
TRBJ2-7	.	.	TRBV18	TGTGCCAGCTCACCACCGGGCATTGCCTACGAGCAGTACTTC	CASSPPGIAYEQYF
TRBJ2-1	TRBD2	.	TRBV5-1	TGCGCCAGCAGCAAGGGACTAGCGGGAGACAATGAGCAGTTCTTC	CASSKGLAGDNEQFF
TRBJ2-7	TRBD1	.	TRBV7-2	TGTGCCAGCAGCCCATGGACAGGGACCTACGAGCAGTACTTC	CASSPWTGTYEQYF
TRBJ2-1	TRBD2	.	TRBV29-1	TGCAGCGCGGGACTAGTGAGGGATGAGCAGTTCTTC	CSAGLVRDEQFF
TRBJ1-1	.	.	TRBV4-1	TGCGCCAGCAGCCAAGGGCCCAGGGGGAACACTGAAGCTTTCTTT	CASSQGPRGNTEAFF
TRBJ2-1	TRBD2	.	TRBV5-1	TGCGCCAGCAGCTTGGCCGGGACTAGCGGGGGGGCGGCCTACAATGAGCAGTTCTTC	CASSLAGTSGGAAYNEQFF
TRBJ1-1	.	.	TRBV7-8	TGTGCCAGCAGGCTAGATAAGAACACTGAAGCTTTCTTT	CASRLDKNTEAFF
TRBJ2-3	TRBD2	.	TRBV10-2	TGCGCCAGCAGTGAGTTCCAGAGCGGGAGTATATACACAGATACGCAGTATTTT	CASSEFQSGSIYTDTQYF
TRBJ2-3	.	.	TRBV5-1	TGCGCCAGCAGCATGACGGGAGACCCGAGAATCTCAGATACGCAGTATTTT	CASSMTGDPRISDTQYF